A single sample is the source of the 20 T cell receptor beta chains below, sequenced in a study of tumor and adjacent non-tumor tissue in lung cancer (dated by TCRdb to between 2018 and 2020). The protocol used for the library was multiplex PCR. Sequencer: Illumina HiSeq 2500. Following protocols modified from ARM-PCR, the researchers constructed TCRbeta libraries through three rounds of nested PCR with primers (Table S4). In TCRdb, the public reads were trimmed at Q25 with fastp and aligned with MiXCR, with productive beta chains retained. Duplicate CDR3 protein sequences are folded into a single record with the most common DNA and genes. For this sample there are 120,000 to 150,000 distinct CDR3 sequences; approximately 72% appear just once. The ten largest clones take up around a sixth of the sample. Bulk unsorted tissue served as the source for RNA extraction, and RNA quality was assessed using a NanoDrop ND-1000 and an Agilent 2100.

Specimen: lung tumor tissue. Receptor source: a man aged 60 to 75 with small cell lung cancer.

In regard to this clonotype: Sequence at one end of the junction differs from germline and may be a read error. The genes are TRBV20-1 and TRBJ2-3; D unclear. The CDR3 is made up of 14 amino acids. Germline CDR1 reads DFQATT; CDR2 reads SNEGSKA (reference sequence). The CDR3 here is CSAIRGGATVTQYF. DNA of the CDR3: TGCAGTGCTATCAGAGGTGGTGCCACAGTTACGCAGTATTTT.

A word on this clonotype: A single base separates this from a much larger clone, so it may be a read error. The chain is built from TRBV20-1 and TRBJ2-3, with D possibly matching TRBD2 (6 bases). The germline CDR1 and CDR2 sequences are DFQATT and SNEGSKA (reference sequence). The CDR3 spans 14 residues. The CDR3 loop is CSAPGTSSTDTQCF. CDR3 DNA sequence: TGCAGTGCCCCCGGGACTTCTAGCACAGATACGCAGTGTTTT.

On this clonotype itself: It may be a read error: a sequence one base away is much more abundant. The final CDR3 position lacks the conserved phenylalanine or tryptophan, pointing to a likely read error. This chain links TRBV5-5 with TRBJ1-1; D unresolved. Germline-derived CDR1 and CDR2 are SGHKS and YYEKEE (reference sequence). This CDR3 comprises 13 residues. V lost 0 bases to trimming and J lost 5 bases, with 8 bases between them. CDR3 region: CASSLGVGTEAFL. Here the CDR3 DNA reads TGTGCCAGCAGCTTGGGGGTGGGGACTGAAGCTTTCTTG.

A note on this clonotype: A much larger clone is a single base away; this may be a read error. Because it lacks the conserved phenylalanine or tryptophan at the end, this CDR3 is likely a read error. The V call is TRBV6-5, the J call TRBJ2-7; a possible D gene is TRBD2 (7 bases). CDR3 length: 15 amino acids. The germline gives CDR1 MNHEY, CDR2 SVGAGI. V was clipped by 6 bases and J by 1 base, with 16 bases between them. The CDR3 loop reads CASSLGGANSYEQYL. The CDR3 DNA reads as TGTGCCAGCAGCCTGGGGGGGGCTAATTCCTACGAGCAGTACCTC.

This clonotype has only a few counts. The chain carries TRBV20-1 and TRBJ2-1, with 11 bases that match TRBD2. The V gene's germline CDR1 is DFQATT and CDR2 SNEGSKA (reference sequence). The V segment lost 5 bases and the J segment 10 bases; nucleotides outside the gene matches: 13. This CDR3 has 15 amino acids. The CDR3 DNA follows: TGCAGTGCTCCTAGGGTTCTAGCGGGAGGCGGCGAGCAGTTCTTC. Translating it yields CSAPRVLAGGGEQFF.

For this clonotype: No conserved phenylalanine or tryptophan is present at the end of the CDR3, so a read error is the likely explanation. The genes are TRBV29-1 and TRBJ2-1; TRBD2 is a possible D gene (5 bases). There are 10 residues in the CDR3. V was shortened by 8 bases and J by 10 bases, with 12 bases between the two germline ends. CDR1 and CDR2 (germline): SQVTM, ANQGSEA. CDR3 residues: CSSASGEQFL. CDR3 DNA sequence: TGCAGCTCCGCGTCGGGAGAGCAGTTCTTA.

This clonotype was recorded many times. CDR3 DNA: TGTGCCACCAGTGATGCTAGCGTGGGGTCCTACAATGAGCAGTTCTTC. Encoded protein: CATSDASVGSYNEQFF. The J gene is TRBJ2-1, the V gene TRBV24-1, with a tentative D call TRBD2 (6 bases). The CDR3 runs 16 residues. From germline, CDR1 is KGHDR and CDR2 SFDVKD. V was clipped by 3 bases and J by 1 base, with 12 bases between them.

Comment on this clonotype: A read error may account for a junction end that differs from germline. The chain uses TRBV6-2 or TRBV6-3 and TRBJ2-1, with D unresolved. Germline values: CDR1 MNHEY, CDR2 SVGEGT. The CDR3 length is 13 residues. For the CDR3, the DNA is TGTGCCGGCAGTACCGATTCTAACAATGAGCAGTTCTTC. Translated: CAGSTDSNNEQFF.

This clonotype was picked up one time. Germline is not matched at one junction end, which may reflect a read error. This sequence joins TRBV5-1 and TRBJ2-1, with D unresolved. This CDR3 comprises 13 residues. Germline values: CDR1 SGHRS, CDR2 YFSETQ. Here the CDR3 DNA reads TGCGCCGGTGCGGCAGGAGCCTACGATGAGCAGTTCTTC. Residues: CAGAAGAYDEQFF. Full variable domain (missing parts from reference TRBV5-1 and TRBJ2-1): KAGVTQTPRYLIKTRGQQVTLSCSPISGHRSVSWYQQTPGQGLQFLFEYFSETQRNKGNFPGRFSGRQFSNSRSEMNVSTLELGDSALYLCAGAAGAYDEQFFGPGTRLTVL.

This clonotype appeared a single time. The CDR3 DNA is TGCAGTATTAGAGTGTCTATCGGGAGTCTTCCGATTCCCCCGGGTACGCAGTATTTT. Its translation is CSIRVSIGSLPIPPGTQYF. The chain links TRBV20-1 to TRBJ2-3; maybe TRBD2 (6 bases). This CDR3 has 19 amino acids. Germline V gives CDR1 DFQATT, CDR2 SNEGSKA (reference sequence). The V end was cut by 8 bases, the J end by 8 bases, with 38 bases between.

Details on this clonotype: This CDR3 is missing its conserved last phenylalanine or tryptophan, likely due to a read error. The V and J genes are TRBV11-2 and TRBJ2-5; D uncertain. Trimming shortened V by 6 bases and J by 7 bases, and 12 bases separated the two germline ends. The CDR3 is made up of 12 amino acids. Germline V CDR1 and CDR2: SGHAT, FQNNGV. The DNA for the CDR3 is TGTGCCAGCAGTTTAATGGTTGGGACCCAGTACATC. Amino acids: CASSLMVGTQYI.

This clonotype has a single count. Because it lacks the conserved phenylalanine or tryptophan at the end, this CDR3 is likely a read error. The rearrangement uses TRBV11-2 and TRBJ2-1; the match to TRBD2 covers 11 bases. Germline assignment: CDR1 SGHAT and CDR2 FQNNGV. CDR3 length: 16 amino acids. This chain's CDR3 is CASSLGIAGGPGRQFI. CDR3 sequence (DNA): TGTGCCAGCAGTTTAGGCATAGCGGGAGGGCCCGGGCGGCAGTTCATC.

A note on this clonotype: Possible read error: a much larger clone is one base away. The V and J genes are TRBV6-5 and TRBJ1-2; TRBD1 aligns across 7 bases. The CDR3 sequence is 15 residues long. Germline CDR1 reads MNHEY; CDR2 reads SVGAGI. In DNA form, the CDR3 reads TGTGCCAGCAGTTACTCTGGGACAGCCTACTATGGCAACACCTTC. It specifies CASSYSGTAYYGNTF.

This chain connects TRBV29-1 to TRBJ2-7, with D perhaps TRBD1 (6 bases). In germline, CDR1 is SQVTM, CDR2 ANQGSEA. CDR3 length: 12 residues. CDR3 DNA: TGCATCGTTGAACTGGGCAGGGGCGAGCAGTACGTC. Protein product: CIVELGRGEQYV.

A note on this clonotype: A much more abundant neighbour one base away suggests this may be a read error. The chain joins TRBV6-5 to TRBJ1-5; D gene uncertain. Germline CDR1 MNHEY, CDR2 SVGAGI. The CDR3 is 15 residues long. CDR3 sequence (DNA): TGTGCCAACAGTTACTCCCAGTATAGCAATCAGCCCCAGCATTTT. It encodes CANSYSQYSNQPQHF.

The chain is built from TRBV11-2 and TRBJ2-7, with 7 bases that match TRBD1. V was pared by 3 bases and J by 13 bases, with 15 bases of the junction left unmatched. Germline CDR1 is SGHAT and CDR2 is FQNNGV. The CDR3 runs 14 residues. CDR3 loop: CASSLNTLTGSNYF. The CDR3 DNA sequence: TGTGCCAGCAGCTTGAACACCCTGACAGGGAGCAACTACTTC.

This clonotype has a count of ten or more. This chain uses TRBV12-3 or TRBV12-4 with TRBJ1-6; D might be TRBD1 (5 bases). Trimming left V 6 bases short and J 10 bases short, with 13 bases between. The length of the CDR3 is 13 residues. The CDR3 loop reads CASRSGAVSPLHF. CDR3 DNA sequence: TGTGCCAGCAGATCTGGGGCGGTGTCACCCCTCCACTTT.

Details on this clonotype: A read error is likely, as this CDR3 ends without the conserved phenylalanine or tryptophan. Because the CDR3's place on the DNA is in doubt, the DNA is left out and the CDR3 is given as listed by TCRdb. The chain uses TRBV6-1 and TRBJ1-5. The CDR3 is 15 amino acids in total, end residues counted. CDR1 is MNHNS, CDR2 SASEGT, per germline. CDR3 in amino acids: CANSEGTRWHQPLHS.

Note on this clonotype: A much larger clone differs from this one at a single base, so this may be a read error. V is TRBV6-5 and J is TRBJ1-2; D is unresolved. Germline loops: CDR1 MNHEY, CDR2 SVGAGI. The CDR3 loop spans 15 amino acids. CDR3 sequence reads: CANSSGPLRDYGYTF. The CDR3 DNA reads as TGTGCCAACAGTTCGGGCCCTCTCAGAGACTATGGCTACACCTTC.

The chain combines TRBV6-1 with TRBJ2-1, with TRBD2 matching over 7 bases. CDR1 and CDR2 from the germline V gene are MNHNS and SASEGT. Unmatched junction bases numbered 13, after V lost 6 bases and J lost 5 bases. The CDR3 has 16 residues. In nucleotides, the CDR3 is TGTGCCAGCAGCGGGGGGTCGGGAGGTTCGAACAATGAGCAGTTCTTC. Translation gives CASSGGSGGSNNEQFF.